The T cell receptor beta chain described here comes from a study of blood T cell repertoires in COVID-19. On the study more broadly: COVID-19 samples from acute and convalescent phases originated in the United States, Italy and Spain. T cells, B-cell-depleted T cells, or PBMCs supplied cDNA or gDNA.

Germline V gives CDR1 LNHDA, CDR2 SQIVND (reference sequence). V shed 5 bases and J shed 5 bases, with 25 bases lying between them. The CDR3 covers 17 residues. Authors' analysis steps: Estimated nucleated cell counts came from reference gene primer amplification. The data were produced by immunoSEQ multiplex PCR, yet TCRdb's version contains in-frame clones alone and is incomplete. From that table come the V and J calls and clone size; the DNA was used to work out D and trimming. Altogether 230,000 or so clones are present, 89% being singletons, with the ten largest covering roughly 4.8%. The receptor comes from a woman between 40 and 50 years old who had recovered from COVID-19. V and J are TRBV19 and TRBJ2-7, with D possibly being TRBD2 (6 bases). Material for sequencing was peripheral blood. Here the CDR3 reads CASSHIGGDSGWNEQYV. DNA of the CDR3: TGTGCCAGTAGTCACATTGGAGGGGACTCAGGGTGGAACGAGCAGTACGTC.